A single sample gave rise to the 29 T cell receptor beta chains below, sequenced in a study of cytomegalovirus exposure and HLA in healthy donors (dated by TCRdb to between 2016 and 2019). Library generation was performed with the immunoSEQ multiplex PCR assay. The multiplex PCR relied on a mix of 60 forward primers for TCR Vbeta segments and 13 reverse primers for TCR Jbeta segments. TCRdb retrieved this table from immuneACCESS and kept in-frame rearrangements only. Not all clones are present; in checked studies, unresolved V genes account for under half, and no reason is known for the remainder. The sample profile shows over 200,000 clones; about 89% of them were found once. The ten largest clones capture over 0.95% of the sample. The source material was PBMCs. Receptor source: a woman aged 18-35 years in good health and CMV-seronegative.

This clone has only a few counts. V and J are TRBV11-3 and TRBJ2-1; 8 bases line up with TRBD2. V dropped 1 base and J dropped 8; count of bases not matched to a gene: 10. This CDR3 spans 16 amino acids. CDR1 and CDR2 (germline): SGHNT, YENEEA. Written as DNA, the CDR3 is TGTGCCAGCAGCTTAGGAATTGAGCGGGAGATAGATGAGCAGTTCTTC. This sequence encodes CASSLGIEREIDEQFF. Full variable domain (remainder filled in from reference TRBV11-3 and TRBJ2-1): EAGVVQSPRYKIIEKKQPVAFWCNPISGHNTLYWYLQNLGQGPELLIRYENEEAVDDSQLPKDRFSAERLKGVDSTLKIQPAELGDSAVYLCASSLGIEREIDEQFFGPGTRLTVL.

CDR3 in amino acids: CASSKSEGGQNEQFF. The DNA for the CDR3 is TGTGCCAGCAGCAAATCAGAGGGGGGGCAGAATGAGCAGTTCTTC. The chain carries TRBV21-1 and TRBJ2-1; TRBD2 is the table's D call, not checked against the DNA. TRBV21-1 is reported as a pseudogene. This CDR3 has 15 residues.

V is TRBV2 and J is TRBJ2-3; 7 bases align to TRBD1. The germline V gene has CDR1 SNHLY and CDR2 FYNNEI. This CDR3 contains 15 residues. Trimming at V came to 6 bases and at J to 5 bases, leaving 11 bases not matched to a gene. This CDR3 reads CASSKRQGWRDTQYF. CDR3 DNA: TGTGCCAGCAGCAAAAGACAGGGTTGGAGAGATACGCAGTATTTT.

This rearrangement joins TRBV7-9 to TRBJ1-2; TRBD1 is a possible D gene (5 bases). The V end lost 5 bases, the J end lost 7 bases, and 14 bases lay between the germline ends. Germline assignment: CDR1 SEHNR and CDR2 FQNEAQ (reference sequence). The CDR3 is 13 residues long. CDR3 protein: CASSVGGLSGYTF. CDR3 DNA: TGTGCCAGCAGCGTCGGGGGTTTAAGTGGCTACACCTTC.

The rearrangement uses TRBV29-1 and TRBJ1-1, with 9 bases aligning to TRBD1. The germline V gene encodes CDR1 SQVTM and CDR2 ANQGSEA. The CDR3 is 11 amino acids. The V segment lost 6 bases and the J segment 11 bases; nucleotides outside the gene matches: 7. CDR3 amino acids: CSVTGGRGAFF. Here the CDR3 DNA reads TGCAGCGTGACAGGGGGTAGGGGGGCTTTCTTT. Full variable domain (rest looked up from reference TRBV29-1 and TRBJ1-1): SAVISQKPSRDICQRGTSLTIQCQVDSQVTMMFWYRQQPGQSLTLIATANQGSEATYESGFVIDKFPISRPNLTFSTLTVSNMSPEDSSIYLCSVTGGRGAFFGQGTRLTVV.

V and J are TRBV4-3 and TRBJ2-3, with D possibly being TRBD1 (5 bases). The CDR3 is 15 amino acids. V lost 4 bases and J lost 0, with 11 bases in between. Germline CDR1 is LGHNA and CDR2 is YSLEER. CDR3 coding DNA: TGCGCCAGCAGCCGACAGTGGGCTAGCACAGATACGCAGTATTTT. This encodes CASSRQWASTDTQYF.

This chain uses TRBV11-1 with TRBJ1-1; no clear D. This CDR3 is 14 amino acids long. Trimming shortened V by 7 bases and J by 1 base, and 13 bases separated the two germline ends. Germline lookup yields CDR1 SGHAT and CDR2 FQDESV (reference sequence). The CDR3: CASTYNRRNTEAFF. The CDR3 DNA sequence: TGTGCCAGCACCTATAACCGGAGGAACACTGAAGCTTTCTTT. Drawing the rest from reference TRBV11-1 and TRBJ1-1, the complete variable domain is EAEVAQSPRYKITEKSQAVAFWCDPISGHATLYWYRQILGQGPELLVQFQDESVVDDSQLPKDRFSAERLKGVDSTLKIQPAELGDSAMYLCASTYNRRNTEAFFGQGTRLTVV.

The chain is built from TRBV10-2 and TRBJ2-2; 9 bases align to TRBD2. V shed 7 bases and J 6 bases; nucleotides not matched to a gene: 6. The germline CDR1 and CDR2 sequences are WSHSY and SAAADI. This CDR3 region has 14 residues. CDR3 DNA sequence: TGCGCCAGCACCCCGGGCGGGGGGGCCGGGGAGCTGTTTTTT. This encodes CASTPGGGAGELFF.

The chain uses TRBV6-5 and TRBJ1-2; 9 bases line up with TRBD1. The germline gives CDR1 MNHEY, CDR2 SVGAGI. Trimming took 5 bases from V and 5 from J; bases not matched to a gene: 6. This CDR3 is 14 amino acids long. The CDR3 bases are TGTGCCAGCAGTAAGACGGGACAGGGTTATGGCTACACCTTC. The encoded protein is CASSKTGQGYGYTF.

This chain joins TRBV7-2 and TRBJ1-2, with TRBD1 identical over 7 bases. The germline CDR1 and CDR2 sequences are SGHTA and FQGNSA. This CDR3 contains 12 residues. Losses at the gene ends were 2 bases for V and 8 bases for J; bases not matched to a gene: 2. The CDR3 DNA follows: TGTGCCAGCAGCTTAACAGGGGTCGGCTACACCTTC. It yields the protein CASSLTGVGYTF. The full variable domain, with the rest looked up from reference TRBV7-2 and TRBJ1-2, is GAGVSQSPSNKVTEKGKDVELRCDPISGHTALYWYRQSLGQGLEFLIYFQGNSAPDKSGLPSDRFSAERTGGSVSTLTIQRTQQEDSAVYLCASSLTGVGYTFGSGTRLTVV.

The genes are TRBV2 and TRBJ2-7, with 15 bases identical to TRBD2. CDR3 length: 15 amino acids. Germline assignment: CDR1 SNHLY and CDR2 FYNNEI. J lost 7 bases, V lost 6 bases, and 7 bases had no gene match. The CDR3 region is CASSGLAGGPGEQYF. CDR3 sequence (DNA): TGTGCCAGCAGCGGACTAGCGGGAGGGCCGGGTGAGCAGTACTTC. Combining the CDR3 with reference TRBV2 and TRBJ2-7 gives the whole variable domain EPEVTQTPSHQVTQMGQEVILRCVPISNHLYFYWYRQILGQKVEFLVSFYNNEISEKSEIFDDQFSVERPDGSNFTLKIRSTKLEDSAMYFCASSGLAGGPGEQYFGPGTRLTVT.

This chain joins TRBV18 and TRBJ2-7; 8 bases match TRBD1. The ends lost 2 bases at V and 11 bases at J; junction bases unmatched: 5. Germline values: CDR1 KGHSH, CDR2 LQKENI. This CDR3 spans 12 amino acids. CDR3 DNA sequence: TGTGCCAGCTCACCAACGGACAGGGTAAAGTACTTC. Protein sequence: CASSPTDRVKYF.

The chain has TRBV19 and TRBJ1-5; 8 bases line up with TRBD1. Germline lookup yields CDR1 LNHDA and CDR2 SQIVND (reference sequence). V gave up 4 bases and J gave up 2 bases; unmatched junction bases: 4. The CDR3 runs 15 residues. In nucleotides, the CDR3 is TGTGCCAGTAGTAGGGGACAGGAGGGCAATCAGCCCCAGCATTTT. Translation gives CASSRGQEGNQPQHF.

The chain links TRBV4-2 to TRBJ2-2; 7 bases map to TRBD2. The CDR3 is made up of 16 amino acids. Germline-derived CDR1 and CDR2 are LGHNA and YNFKEQ. With 0 bases clipped from V and 0 bases from J, the junction kept 1 base outside the gene matches. The CDR3 sequence: CASSQDGTTNTGELFF. CDR3 DNA: TGTGCCAGCAGCCAAGACGGGACTACGAACACCGGGGAGCTGTTTTTT.

The chain is built from TRBV5-1 and TRBJ2-2, with TRBD2 matching over 10 bases. V lost 1 base, J lost 2 bases, and 2 bases stayed unmatched. Germline assignment: CDR1 SGHRS and CDR2 YFSETQ. The CDR3 is 16 amino acids. CDR3 bases: TGCGCCAGCAGCTTGATAGCGGGGGGAAACACCGGGGAGCTGTTTTTT. Translating it yields CASSLIAGGNTGELFF.

The CDR3 bases are TGTGCCAGTACCCGGGACACCGTGAACACTGAAGCTTTCTTT. Its protein product is CASTRDTVNTEAFF. The chain has TRBV19 and TRBJ1-1; D is possibly TRBD1 (6 bases). CDR3 length equals 14 residues. Germline values: CDR1 LNHDA, CDR2 SQIVND (reference sequence). The ends were cut back, 7 bases at V and 0 bases at J, with 12 bases in the middle.

The chain joins TRBV27 to TRBJ2-1, with 11 bases fitting TRBD1. CDR1 and CDR2 (germline): MNHEY, SMNVEV (reference sequence). Losses at the gene ends were 6 bases for V and 6 bases for J; bases not matched to a gene: 7. This CDR3 spans 15 amino acids. The CDR3 sequence is CASRRGTGGTNEQFF. The CDR3, as DNA: TGTGCCAGCAGGAGGGGGACAGGGGGTACCAATGAGCAGTTCTTC.

The CDR3, as DNA: TGTGCCAGCAGTAGTCGACAGGGTCCCTATGGCTACACCTTC. Protein sequence: CASSSRQGPYGYTF. J is TRBJ1-2 and V is TRBV27, with 7 bases lining up with TRBD1. V trimming: 5 bases; J trimming: 4 bases; junction bases outside the gene matches: 7. CDR3 length: 14 residues. Germline V gene data show CDR1 as MNHEY and CDR2 as SMNVEV (reference sequence).

A single count supports this clone. V usage is TRBV5-1 and J usage is TRBJ2-1; TRBD2 aligns across 7 bases. Per the germline V gene, CDR1 is SGHRS and CDR2 is YFSETQ. This CDR3 is 17 amino acids long. With V trimmed by 0 bases and J by 9 bases, 15 bases remained unmatched. CDR3 coding DNA: TGCGCCAGCAGCTTGGGAGGTAGCGGGCCTAATGCTATTGAGCAGTTCTTC. This codes for CASSLGGSGPNAIEQFF. Full variable domain (outside the CDR3, taken from reference TRBV5-1 and TRBJ2-1): KAGVTQTPRYLIKTRGQQVTLSCSPISGHRSVSWYQQTPGQGLQFLFEYFSETQRNKGNFPGRFSGRQFSNSRSEMNVSTLELGDSALYLCASSLGGSGPNAIEQFFGPGTRLTVL.

This sequence joins TRBV7-2 and TRBJ2-2, with a tentative D call TRBD2 (5 bases). The CDR3 contains 17 residues. Deletions cut 4 bases from V and 0 bases from J, with 15 bases between. The germline V gene encodes CDR1 SGHTA and CDR2 FQGNSA. CDR3 coding DNA: TGTGCCAGCAGCTCTTTGGCGGGTTCCGCGAACACCGGGGAGCTGTTTTTT. This codes for CASSSLAGSANTGELFF.

The chain recombines TRBV6-1 with TRBJ1-5, with 9 bases lining up with TRBD1. V was clipped by 9 bases and J by 5 bases; unmatched bases: 11. Germline CDR1 MNHNS, CDR2 SASEGT. The CDR3 sequence is 15 residues long. The CDR3 sequence is CASDTGGFRDQPQHF. CDR3 DNA sequence: TGTGCCAGTGATACAGGGGGCTTCAGAGATCAGCCCCAGCATTTT.

V gene TRBV19 combines with J gene TRBJ2-2, with D possibly matching TRBD2 (7 bases). The CDR3 extends over 14 amino acids. Trimming stripped 7 bases from V and 3 bases from J, with 12 bases between. CDR1 and CDR2 from the germline V gene are LNHDA and SQIVND (reference sequence). For the CDR3, the DNA is TGTGCCAGTAATCGGGGGGCTGACACCGGGGAGCTGTTTTTT. It encodes CASNRGADTGELFF.

This clone is a singleton in its sample. V gene TRBV9 combines with J gene TRBJ2-5; TRBD2 aligns across 11 bases. Germline V gives CDR1 SGDLS, CDR2 YYNGEE. The V segment lost 0 bases and the J segment 2 bases; nucleotides outside the gene matches: 6. CDR3 length: 17 residues. The CDR3 DNA follows: TGTGCCAGCAGCGTAGGTCTCCTAGCGGGGGGTCAAGAGACCCAGTACTTC. Amino acid sequence: CASSVGLLAGGQETQYF.

The gene calls are TRBV6-1 and TRBJ2-7; 7 nucleotides align to TRBD1. Trimming at V came to 3 bases and at J to 6 bases, leaving 8 bases not matched to a gene. In germline, CDR1 is MNHNS, CDR2 SASEGT. CDR3 length: 14 amino acids. The CDR3 loop reads CASSDRDRVPEQYF. CDR3 in DNA: TGTGCCAGCAGTGATCGGGACAGAGTCCCCGAGCAGTACTTC.

The rearrangement uses TRBV5-5 and TRBJ2-7, with a possible D match to TRBD2 (6 bases). CDR3 length: 14 amino acids. Trimming removed 6 bases from V and 5 bases from J, with 18 bases in between. Germline CDR1 is SGHKS and CDR2 is YYEKEE (reference sequence). In nucleotides, the CDR3 is TGTGCCAGCATCCTCACGGGGGTGCCGGACGAGCAGTACTTC. Protein product: CASILTGVPDEQYF. The full variable domain, completed using reference TRBV5-5 and TRBJ2-7, is DAGVTQSPTHLIKTRGQQVTLRCSPISGHKSVSWYQQVLGQGPQFIFQYYEKEERGRGNFPDRFSARQFPNYSSELNVNALLLGDSALYLCASILTGVPDEQYFGPGTRLTVT.

This clone appeared a single time. The gene calls are TRBV7-8 and TRBJ2-3, with 7 nucleotides matching TRBD2. With 4 bases clipped from V and 2 bases from J, the junction kept 9 bases outside the gene matches. In germline, CDR1 is SGHVS, CDR2 FQNEAQ. CDR3 size: 16 residues. The CDR3 spells CASSSPHGLDTDTQYF. The CDR3 DNA reads TGTGCCAGCAGCTCCCCCCACGGACTAGACACAGATACGCAGTATTTT.

This chain connects TRBV4-1 to TRBJ1-1; perhaps TRBD1 as D (6 bases). CDR1 is MGHRA, CDR2 YSYEKL, per germline. This CDR3 has 15 residues. Trimming left V 7 bases short and J 0 bases short, with 15 bases between. Here the CDR3 DNA reads TGCGCCAGCACCTTCCTGACAGGCCTGAACACTGAAGCTTTCTTT. Residues: CASTFLTGLNTEAFF.

The chain is built from TRBV6-1 and TRBJ1-1; TRBD1 is a possible D gene (5 bases). This CDR3 spans 15 amino acids. V was clipped by 0 bases and J by 3 bases, with 11 bases between them. The germline CDR1 and CDR2 sequences are MNHNS and SASEGT. CDR3 nucleotides: TGTGCCAGCAGTGAAGCTGGGGGGAAGGACACTGAAGCTTTCTTT. Translation: CASSEAGGKDTEAFF.

The chain has TRBV5-1 and TRBJ2-7; 13 bases align to TRBD2. There are 17 residues in the CDR3. The germline V gene encodes CDR1 SGHRS and CDR2 YFSETQ. V lost 4 bases and J lost 1; bases outside the gene matches: 8. The CDR3: CASSIRTSGGRSYEQYF. The CDR3 nucleotides read TGCGCCAGCAGCATCCGGACTAGCGGGGGAAGGTCCTACGAGCAGTACTTC.